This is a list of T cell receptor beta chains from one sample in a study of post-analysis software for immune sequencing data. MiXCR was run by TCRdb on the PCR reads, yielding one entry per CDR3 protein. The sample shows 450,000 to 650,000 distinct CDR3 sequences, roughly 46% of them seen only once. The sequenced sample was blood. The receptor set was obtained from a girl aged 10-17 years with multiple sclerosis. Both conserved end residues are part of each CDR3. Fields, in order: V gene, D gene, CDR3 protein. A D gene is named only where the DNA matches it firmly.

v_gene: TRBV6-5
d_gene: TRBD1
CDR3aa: CASSIGTGAQYF

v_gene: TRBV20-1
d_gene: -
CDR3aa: CSARVRASDERYF

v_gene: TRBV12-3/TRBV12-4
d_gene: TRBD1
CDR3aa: CAGFLRAGQMGYGYTF

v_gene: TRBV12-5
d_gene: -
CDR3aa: CASGTSDTYQETQYF

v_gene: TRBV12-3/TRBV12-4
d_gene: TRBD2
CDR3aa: CASSPSGPPRETQYF

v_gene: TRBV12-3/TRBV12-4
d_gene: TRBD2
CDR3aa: CASSSSGGAREQFF

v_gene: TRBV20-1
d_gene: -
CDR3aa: CSAIDPSAGPYGYTF

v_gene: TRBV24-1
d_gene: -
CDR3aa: CATSARTEGTDTQYF

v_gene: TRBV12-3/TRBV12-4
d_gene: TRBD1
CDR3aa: CASSPGGLYGYTF

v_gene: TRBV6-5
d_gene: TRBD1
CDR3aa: CASSGQGRGNEQFF

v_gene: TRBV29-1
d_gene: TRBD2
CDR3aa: CSVALAGIRGAKNIQYF

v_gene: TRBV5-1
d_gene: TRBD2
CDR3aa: CASSQERGKQFF

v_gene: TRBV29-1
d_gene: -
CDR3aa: CSVERAGIYEQFF

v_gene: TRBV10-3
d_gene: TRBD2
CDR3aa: CATKTSGSLEQFF

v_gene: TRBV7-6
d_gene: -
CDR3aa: CASSLVVSGTGELFF